The T cell receptor beta chain under discussion was sequenced for a study of blood T cells in healthy people across ages. The study, taken as a whole, reports: Age advanced and TCR beta diversity per million T cells fell, roughly linearly. Estimates based on one million T cells were treated as lower bounds.

A second PCR of 7 to 11 cycles used a sample-barcoded 5' primer and a J-beta primer mix. From the 5' RACE reads, TCRdb called clonotypes with MiXCR, one entry per CDR3 protein. The repertoire holds approximately 850,000 distinct CDR3 sequences, roughly 64% seen once, with around 22% in the top ten. Comment on this clonotype: The antigen is not known.

Sequenced material: blood. The TCR sequence derives from a man under 40 in good health.

The CDR3 DNA sequence: TGTGCCAGCTCCATGATCCCTAGCGGCCTCTCCTACGAGCAGTACTTC. It is translated as CASSMIPSGLSYEQYF. The rearrangement uses TRBV14 and TRBJ2-7; 7 bases fit TRBD2. Trimming at V came to 8 bases and at J to 0 bases, leaving 13 bases not matched to a gene. This CDR3 spans 16 amino acids. The V gene's germline CDR1 is SGHDN and CDR2 FVKESK.